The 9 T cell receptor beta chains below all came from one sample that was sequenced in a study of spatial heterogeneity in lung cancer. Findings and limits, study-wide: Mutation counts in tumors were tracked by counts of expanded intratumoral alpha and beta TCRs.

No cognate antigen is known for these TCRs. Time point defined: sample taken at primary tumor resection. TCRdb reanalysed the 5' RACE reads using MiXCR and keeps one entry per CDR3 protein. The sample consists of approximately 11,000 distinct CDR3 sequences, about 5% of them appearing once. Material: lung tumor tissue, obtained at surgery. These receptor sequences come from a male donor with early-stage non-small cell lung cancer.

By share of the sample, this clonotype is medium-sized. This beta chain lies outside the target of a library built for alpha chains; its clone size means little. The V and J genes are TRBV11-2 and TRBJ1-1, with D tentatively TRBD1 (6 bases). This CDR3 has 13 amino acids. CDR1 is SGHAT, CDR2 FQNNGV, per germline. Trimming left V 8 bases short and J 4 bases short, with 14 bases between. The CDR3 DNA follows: TGTGCCAGCGGCGCACAGGGCGGCACTGAAGCTTTCTTT. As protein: CASGAQGGTEAFF.

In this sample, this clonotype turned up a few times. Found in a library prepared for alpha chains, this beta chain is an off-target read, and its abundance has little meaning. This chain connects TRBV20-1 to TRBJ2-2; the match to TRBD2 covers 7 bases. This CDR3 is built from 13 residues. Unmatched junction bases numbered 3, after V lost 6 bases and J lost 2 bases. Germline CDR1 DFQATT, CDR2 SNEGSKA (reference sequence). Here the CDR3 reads CSARDYNTGELFF. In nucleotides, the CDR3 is TGCAGTGCCAGGGACTACAACACCGGGGAGCTGTTTTTT.

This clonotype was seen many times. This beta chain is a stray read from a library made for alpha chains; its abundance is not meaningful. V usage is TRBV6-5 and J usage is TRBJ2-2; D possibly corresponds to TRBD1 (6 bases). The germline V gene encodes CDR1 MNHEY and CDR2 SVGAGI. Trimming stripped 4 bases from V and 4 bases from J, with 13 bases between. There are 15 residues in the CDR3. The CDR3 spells CASSLQGGGTGELFF. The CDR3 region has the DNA TGTGCCAGCAGTTTACAGGGTGGAGGCACCGGGGAGCTGTTTTTT.

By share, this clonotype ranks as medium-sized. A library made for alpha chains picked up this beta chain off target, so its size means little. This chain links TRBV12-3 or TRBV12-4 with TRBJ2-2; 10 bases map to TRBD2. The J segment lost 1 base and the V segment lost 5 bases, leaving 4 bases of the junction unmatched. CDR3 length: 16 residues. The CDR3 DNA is TGTGCCAGCAGTCCCTTAGCGGGGGGGAACACCGGGGAGCTGTTTTTT. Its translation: CASSPLAGGNTGELFF.

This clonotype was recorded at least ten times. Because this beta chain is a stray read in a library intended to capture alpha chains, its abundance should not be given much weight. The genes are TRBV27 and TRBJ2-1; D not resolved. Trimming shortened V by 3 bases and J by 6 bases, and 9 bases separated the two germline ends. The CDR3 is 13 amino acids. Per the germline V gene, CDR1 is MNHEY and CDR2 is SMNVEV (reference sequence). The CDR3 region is CASSLPGRNEQFF. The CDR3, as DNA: TGTGCCAGCAGTTTGCCCGGACGCAATGAGCAGTTCTTC.

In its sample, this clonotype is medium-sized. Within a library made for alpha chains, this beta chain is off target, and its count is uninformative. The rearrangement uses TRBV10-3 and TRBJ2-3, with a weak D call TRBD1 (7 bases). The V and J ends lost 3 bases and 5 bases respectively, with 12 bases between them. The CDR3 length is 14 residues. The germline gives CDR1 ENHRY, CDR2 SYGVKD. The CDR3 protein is CAISEQGRGDTQYF. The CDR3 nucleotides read TGTGCCATCAGTGAACAGGGGCGGGGAGATACGCAGTATTTT.

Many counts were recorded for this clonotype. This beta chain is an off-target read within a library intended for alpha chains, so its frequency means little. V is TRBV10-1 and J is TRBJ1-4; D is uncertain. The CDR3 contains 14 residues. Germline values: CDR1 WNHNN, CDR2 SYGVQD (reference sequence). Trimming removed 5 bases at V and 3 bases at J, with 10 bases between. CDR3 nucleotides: TGCGCCAGCAGTTCGGGGTTGGCTAATGAAAAACTGTTTTTT. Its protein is CASSSGLANEKLFF.

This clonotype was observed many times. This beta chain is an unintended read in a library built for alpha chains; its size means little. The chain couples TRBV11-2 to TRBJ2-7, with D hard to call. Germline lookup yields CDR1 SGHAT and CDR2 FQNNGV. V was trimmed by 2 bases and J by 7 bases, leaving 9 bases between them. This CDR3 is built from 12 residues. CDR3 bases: TGTGCCAGCAGCTTAAGCCCGGAGGAGCAGTACTTC. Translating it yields CASSLSPEEQYF. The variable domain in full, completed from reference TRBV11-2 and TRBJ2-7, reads EAGVAQSPRYKIIEKRQSVAFWCNPISGHATLYWYQQILGQGPKLLIQFQNNGVVDDSQLPKDRFSAERLKGVDSTLKIQPAKLEDSAVYLCASSLSPEEQYFGPGTRLTVT.

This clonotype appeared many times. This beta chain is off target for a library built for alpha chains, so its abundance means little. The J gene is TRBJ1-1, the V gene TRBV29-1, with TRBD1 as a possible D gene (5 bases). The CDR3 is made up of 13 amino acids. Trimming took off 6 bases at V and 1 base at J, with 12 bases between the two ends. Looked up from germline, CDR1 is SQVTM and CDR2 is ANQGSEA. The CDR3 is CSVLATGNTEAFF. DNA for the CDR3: TGCAGCGTCTTGGCCACAGGGAACACTGAAGCTTTCTTT.